What follows describes a single T cell receptor beta chain. In this sample, this clonotype turned up a few times. Its antigen remains undetermined. The input lacks base qualities; no much larger clone sits a single base away. The library came from 5' RACE. Sequencing used an Illumina HiSeq 2500. A second about 7 to 12 cycle PCR used a sample-barcoded 5' primer and a J-beta primer mix. A template-switch 5' adaptor carrying 12 random nucleotides introduced a unique molecular identifier onto each TCR beta cDNA molecule. At least 2.5 million CDR3-containing paired-end reads were obtained from each sample. First-strand cDNA was synthesized from all RNA with the Mint cDNA synthesis kit, primed by a TRBC-specific oligonucleotide. Following uracil-DNA glycosylase treatment, a first 18-cycle PCR with universal primers M1SS and BC2_uni_R was performed on all cDNA. On the study's bioinformatics: For normalization, 1 million high-quality reads were randomly selected from each sample, with every read carrying a distinct molecular identifier. Instead of being binned into consensus sequences, reads that shared molecular identifiers were thrown out. CDR3 identification, clonotype clustering and error correction used MiTCR with a Q25 quality threshold and the strictest error-elimination algorithm. Lower-bound total TCR beta diversity was estimated with a nonparametric unseen species model using Euler transformation. In-frame beta chains were kept once TCRdb had trimmed the public reads at Q25 with fastp and called clones with MiXCR. Records with the same CDR3 protein are collapsed into one entry carrying the most frequent genes and DNA. These V and J calls rely on TCRdb rather than the paper's analysis. Recorded for this sample are 450,000 to 600,000 distinct CDR3 sequences; around 27% of them occurred a single time. Together, the top ten hold approximately 3.7% of the sample.

Looking up the germline V gene yields CDR1 MNHNS and CDR2 SASEGT. Including cysteine and phenylalanine, the CDR3 has 14 amino acids. Only the CDR3 DNA is retained, 42 bases long and in frame from the first base. V loses 7 bases at its end and J loses 6 bases; junction bases beyond the gene matches: 8. The donors were roughly 40 Caucasian individuals from Russia, aged about 6 to 100 years, who were systemically healthy. About 10 milliliters of peripheral blood were collected from each donor into EDTA-treated Vacutainer tubes. PBMCs were isolated by Ficoll-Paque density-gradient centrifugation, with at least 7 million obtained per sample. Total RNA, at least 5.5 micrograms per sample, was extracted from PBMCs with Trizol reagent. For every donor, flow cytometry on a PBMC aliquot measured the percentage of naive CD45RAhigh/CD27high T cells. The data were obtained in a study of blood T cells in healthy people across ages (dated by TCRdb to between 2014 and 2016). Study-level background: In model experiments, roughly one uniquely barcoded TCR beta cDNA molecule per two T cells was captured by template switching. To track age-related changes in TCR beta repertoire diversity, the study relied on deep sequencing normalized with unique cDNA molecular identifiers. Four age groups were formed from the donors: young (average approximately 15 years), middle-aged (approximately 39), aged (62) and long-lived (more than 75). For two donors (one aged 18 to 29 and one aged 80 or older), the study analyzed two additional independent replicas of 1 million unique cDNA reads from the same blood draw.

The study at large found these results: Total diversity estimates from one million sequenced T cells were considered lower bounds and underestimates. Since profiling was done on bulk unsorted PBMCs, naive and antigen-experienced compartments could not be conclusively compared. As age increased, observed TCR beta diversity per million T cells dropped in a roughly linear way, and a significant reduction was already evident by age 40. Observed TCR beta diversity correlated strongly with the percentage of naive T cells measured by flow cytometry. The long-lived group showed more naive CD4+ T cells, fewer expanded clones and increased TCR diversity than the aged group, suggesting age selection. The CMV infection status of donors was not known, potentially confounding age-related changes in expanded clonotypes.

These sequences were also reported in another study, on T cells of mothers and their children. That second report states: Donors were nine systemically healthy Caucasian individuals: three mothers and their six children. cDNA synthesis consumed the entire amount of extracted RNA, loaded at about 1.5 ug RNA in each 15 ul reaction. In the second PCR, the M1S primer added sample barcodes and 2-4 random nucleotides. Over 9.5 million TCR beta CDR3 reads were obtained for each mother, and 2.5 million to 3 million reads were obtained for each child. Thymic selection shapes the output of TCR recombination in a similar way in related and unrelated pairs, and inherited differences have a minor effect. Related mother-child pairs always showed normalized repertoire overlap that was slightly higher than in unrelated mother-child pairs, though the difference was never significant. Persistent microchimeric T cell clones were not detected, at a sensitivity of approximately 100 clones per million clonotypes. Deep NGS was used in the study to compare the TCR beta repertoires of mothers and children and to look for features that separate related mother-child pairs from unrelated individuals. The mean age was about 38 +/- 4 years for the mothers and about 10 +/- 4 years for the children. After adapter ligation was performed with NEBNext reagents, the libraries were sequenced on an Illumina HiSeq 2000 with 100+100 nt paired-end reads. Mother and child libraries were prepared a month apart and sequenced in separate runs to prevent cross-contamination. For each donor, somewhere between roughly 450,000 and 2,000,000 distinct TCR beta clonotypes were identified. Naive TCR beta clonotypes were estimated from low-frequency clonotypes matched to each donor's FACS-determined naive share, without sorting.

The receptor comes from a boy aged 2 to 10 in good health. The chain is made from TRBV6-1 and TRBJ2-1, and 8 junction bases match TRBD1. The source material was blood. The CDR3 region has the sequence CASIRDRGGNEQFF. Here is the DNA: TGTGCCAGCATAAGAGACAGGGGCGGCAATGAGCAGTTCTTC.